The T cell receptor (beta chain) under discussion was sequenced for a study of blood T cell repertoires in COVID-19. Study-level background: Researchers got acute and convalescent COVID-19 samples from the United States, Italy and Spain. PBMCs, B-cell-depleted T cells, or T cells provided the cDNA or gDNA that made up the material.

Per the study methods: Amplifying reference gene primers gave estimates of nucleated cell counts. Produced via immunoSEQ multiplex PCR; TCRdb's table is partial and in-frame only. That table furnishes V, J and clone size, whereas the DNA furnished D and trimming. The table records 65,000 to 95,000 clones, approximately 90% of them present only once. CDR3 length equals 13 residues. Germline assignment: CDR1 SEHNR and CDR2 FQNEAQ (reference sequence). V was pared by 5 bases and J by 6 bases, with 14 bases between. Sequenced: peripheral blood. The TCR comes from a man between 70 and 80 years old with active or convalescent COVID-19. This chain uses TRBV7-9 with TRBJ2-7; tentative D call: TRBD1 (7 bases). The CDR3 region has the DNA TGTGCCAGCAGCCCCGGTCAGGGGGGCGAGCAGTACTTC. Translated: CASSPGQGGEQYF.